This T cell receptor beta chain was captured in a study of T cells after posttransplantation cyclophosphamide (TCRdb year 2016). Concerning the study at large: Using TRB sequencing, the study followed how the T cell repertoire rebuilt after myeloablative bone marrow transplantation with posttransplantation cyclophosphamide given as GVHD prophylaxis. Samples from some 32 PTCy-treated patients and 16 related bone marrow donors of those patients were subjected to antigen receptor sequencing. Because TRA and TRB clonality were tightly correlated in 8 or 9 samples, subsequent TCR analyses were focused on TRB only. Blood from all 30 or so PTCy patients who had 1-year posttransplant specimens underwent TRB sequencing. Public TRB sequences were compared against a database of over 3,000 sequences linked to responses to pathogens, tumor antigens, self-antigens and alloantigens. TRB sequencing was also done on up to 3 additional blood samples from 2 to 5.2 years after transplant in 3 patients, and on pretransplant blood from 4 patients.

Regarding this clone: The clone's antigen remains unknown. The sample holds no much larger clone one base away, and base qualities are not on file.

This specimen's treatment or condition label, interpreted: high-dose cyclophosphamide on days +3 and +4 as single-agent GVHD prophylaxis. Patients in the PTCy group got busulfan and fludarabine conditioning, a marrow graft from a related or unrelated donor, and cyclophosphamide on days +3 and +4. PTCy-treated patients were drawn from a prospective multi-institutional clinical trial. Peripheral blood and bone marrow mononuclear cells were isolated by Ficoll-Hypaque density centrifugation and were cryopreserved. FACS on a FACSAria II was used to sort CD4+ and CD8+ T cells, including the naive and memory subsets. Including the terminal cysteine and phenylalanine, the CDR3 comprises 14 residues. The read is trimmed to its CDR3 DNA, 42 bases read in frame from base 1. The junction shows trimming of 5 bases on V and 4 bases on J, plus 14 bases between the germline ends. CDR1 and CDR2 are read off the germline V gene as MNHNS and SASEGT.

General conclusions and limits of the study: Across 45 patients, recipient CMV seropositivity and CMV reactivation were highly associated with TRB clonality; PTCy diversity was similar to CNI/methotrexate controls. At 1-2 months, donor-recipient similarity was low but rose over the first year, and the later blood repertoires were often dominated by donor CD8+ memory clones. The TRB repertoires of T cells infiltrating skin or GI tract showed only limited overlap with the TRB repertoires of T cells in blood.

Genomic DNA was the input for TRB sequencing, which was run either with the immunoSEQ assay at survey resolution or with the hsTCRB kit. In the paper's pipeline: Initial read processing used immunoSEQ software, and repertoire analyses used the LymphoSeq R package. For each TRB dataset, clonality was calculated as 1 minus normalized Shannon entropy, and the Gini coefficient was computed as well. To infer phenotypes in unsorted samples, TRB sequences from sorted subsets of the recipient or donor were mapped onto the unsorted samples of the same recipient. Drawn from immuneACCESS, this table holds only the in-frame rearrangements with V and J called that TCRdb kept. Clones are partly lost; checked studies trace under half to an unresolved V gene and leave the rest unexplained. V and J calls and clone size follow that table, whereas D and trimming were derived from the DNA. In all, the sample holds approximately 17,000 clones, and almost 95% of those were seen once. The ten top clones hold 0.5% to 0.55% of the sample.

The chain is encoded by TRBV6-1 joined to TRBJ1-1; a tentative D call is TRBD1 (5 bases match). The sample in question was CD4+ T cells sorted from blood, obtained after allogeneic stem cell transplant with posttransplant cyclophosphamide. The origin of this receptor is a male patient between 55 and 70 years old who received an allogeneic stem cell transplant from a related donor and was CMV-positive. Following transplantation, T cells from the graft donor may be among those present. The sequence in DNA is TGTGCCAGCAGTTCCCAGGGATTTGGCACTGAAGCTTTCTTT. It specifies CASSSQGFGTEAFF.